Given below is one T cell receptor (beta chain) in context. This CDR3 has 15 residues. The ends were cut back, 6 bases at V and 3 bases at J, with 16 bases in the middle. The germline V gene encodes CDR1 LGHNA and CDR2 YSLEER. This record belongs to a study of blood T cell repertoires in COVID-19. Whole-study context: T cells, B-cell-depleted T cells, or PBMCs supplied cDNA or gDNA.

Per the original methods: Counts of nucleated cells, estimated from reference gene primer amplification, were obtained. Clones were read by immunoSEQ multiplex PCR, and TCRdb kept only the in-frame ones, dropping some. That table gives V, J and clone size, and the DNA gave D and trimming. The sample consists of approximately 210,000 clones, 80% to 90% of them appearing once. Material for sequencing was PBMCs or T cells enriched from blood (not recorded which). The rearrangement joins TRBV4-3 to TRBJ2-3, with a possible D match to TRBD1 (8 bases). The clonotype was recovered from a man in his forties or fifties who had recovered from COVID-19. The CDR3 loop reads CASSRTGRDTDTQYF. The CDR3 nucleotides are TGCGCCAGCAGTAGGACAGGGAGGGATACAGATACGCAGTATTTT.